This entry describes one T cell receptor beta chain. The data derive from a study of blood T cell repertoires in COVID-19. Repertoires were generated with immunoSEQ multiplex PCR, while TCRdb's copy carries only in-frame clones and drops some. Seen here are around 99,000 clones, 80% to 85% observed once, and the top ten hold about 4%. CDR3 length: 17 residues. Germline V lookup: CDR1 KGHSH, CDR2 LQKENI. V was pared by 2 bases and J by 0 bases, with 13 bases between. The sequenced material came from peripheral blood. V and J are TRBV18 and TRBJ2-2; a possible D gene is TRBD2 (5 bases). This clonotype originated in a human donor in a cohort sampled during active COVID-19. The CDR3 sequence: CASSPSPRAANTGELFF. CDR3 DNA: TGTGCCAGCTCACCATCACCTCGAGCGGCGAACACCGGGGAGCTGTTTTTT.